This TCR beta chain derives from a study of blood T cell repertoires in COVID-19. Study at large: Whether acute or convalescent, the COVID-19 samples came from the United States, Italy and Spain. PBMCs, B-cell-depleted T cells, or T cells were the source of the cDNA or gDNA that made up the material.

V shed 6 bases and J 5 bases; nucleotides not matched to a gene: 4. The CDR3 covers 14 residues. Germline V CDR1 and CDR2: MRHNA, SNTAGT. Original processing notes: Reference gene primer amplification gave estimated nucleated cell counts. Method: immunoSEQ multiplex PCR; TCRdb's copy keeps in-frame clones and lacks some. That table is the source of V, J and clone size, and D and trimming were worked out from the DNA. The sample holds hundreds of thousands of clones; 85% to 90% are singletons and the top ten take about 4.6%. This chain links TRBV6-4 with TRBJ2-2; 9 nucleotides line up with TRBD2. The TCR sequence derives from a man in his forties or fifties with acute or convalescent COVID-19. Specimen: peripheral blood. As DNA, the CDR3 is TGTGCCAGCAGCGTAGCGGGGGAGACCGGGGAGCTGTTTTTT. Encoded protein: CASSVAGETGELFF.